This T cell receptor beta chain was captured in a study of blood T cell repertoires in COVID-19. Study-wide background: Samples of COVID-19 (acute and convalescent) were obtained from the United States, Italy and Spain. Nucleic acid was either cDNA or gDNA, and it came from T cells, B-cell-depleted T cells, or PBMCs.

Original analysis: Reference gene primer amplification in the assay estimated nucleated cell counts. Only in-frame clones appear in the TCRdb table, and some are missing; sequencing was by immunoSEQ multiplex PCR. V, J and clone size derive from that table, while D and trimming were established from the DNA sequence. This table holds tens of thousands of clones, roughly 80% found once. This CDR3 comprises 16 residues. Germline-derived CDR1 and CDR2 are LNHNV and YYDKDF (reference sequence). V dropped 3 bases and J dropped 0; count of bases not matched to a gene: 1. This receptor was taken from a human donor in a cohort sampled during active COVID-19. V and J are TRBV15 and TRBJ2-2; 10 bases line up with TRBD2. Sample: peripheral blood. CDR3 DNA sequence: TGTGCCACCAGCAGCGGGACTAGCGCGAACACCGGGGAGCTGTTTTTT. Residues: CATSSGTSANTGELFF.